These 30 T cell receptor beta chains share one sample of origin, sequenced in a study of identical twins. TCRdb reanalysed the 5' RACE reads using MiXCR and keeps one entry per CDR3 protein. The sample yields fewer than 450,000 distinct CDR3 sequences, roughly 9% seen once. The sample comprised naive T cells sorted from blood. Every receptor here comes from a woman in her 50s in good health.

In its sample, this clonotype was seen many times. The rearrangement links TRBV9 to TRBJ2-1, with D possibly being TRBD1 (6 bases). V lost 4 bases and J lost 3, with 17 bases in between. Per germline, CDR1 SGDLS and CDR2 YYNGEE. The length of the CDR3 is 16 residues. The CDR3 DNA reads TGTGCCAGCAGCCTAGTGGGGGCCTCCCTCTACAATGAGCAGTTCTTC. It specifies CASSLVGASLYNEQFF.

In regard to this clonotype: The CDR3 ends on some other residue instead of the conserved phenylalanine or tryptophan, so this is likely a read error. This chain links TRBV20-1 with TRBJ2-5; D may be TRBD2 (5 bases). The CDR3 loop spans 13 amino acids. The germline CDR1 and CDR2 sequences are DFQATT and SNEGSKA (reference sequence). Trimming took off 2 bases at V and 3 bases at J, with 10 bases between the two ends. CDR3 coding DNA: TGCAGTGCTAGACACACGGGGAAAGAGACCCAGTACTGC. Translation gives CSARHTGKETQYC.

V is TRBV7-9 and J is TRBJ1-2; D perhaps matches TRBD1 (5 bases). With 5 bases removed from V and 2 bases from J, the gap between germline ends came to 9 bases. CDR1 is SEHNR and CDR2 is FQNEAQ in the germline V gene (reference sequence). This CDR3 contains 13 residues. CDR3 in amino acids: CASSQTENYGYTF. The CDR3 coding sequence is TGTGCCAGCAGCCAGACAGAGAACTATGGCTACACCTTC. The entire variable domain, with the rest obtained from reference TRBV7-9 and TRBJ1-2, is as follows: DTGVSQNPRHKITKRGQNVTFRCDPISEHNRLYWYRQTLGQGPEFLTYFQNEAQLEKSRLLSDRFSAERPKGSFSTLEIQRTEQGDSAMYLCASSQTENYGYTFGSGTRLTVV.

In its sample, this clonotype was seen many times. CDR3 in amino acids: CSVQPGALGAYTQYF. The DNA for the CDR3 is TGCAGCGTTCAGCCCGGGGCTTTGGGAGCTTATACGCAGTATTTT. The chain recombines TRBV29-1 with TRBJ2-3; perhaps D is TRBD1 or TRBD2 (5 bases each). This CDR3 is built from 15 residues. Trimming left V 5 bases short and J 7 bases short, with 22 bases between. CDR1 is SQVTM and CDR2 is ANQGSEA in the germline V gene.

CDR3: CAISDPGGIYNEQFF. CDR3 DNA sequence: TGTGCCATCAGTGACCCGGGGGGGATCTACAATGAGCAGTTCTTC. The chain recombines TRBV10-3 with TRBJ2-1; 8 bases map to TRBD2. This CDR3 region has 15 residues. V trimming: 3 bases; J trimming: 3 bases; junction bases outside the gene matches: 4. CDR1 is ENHRY, CDR2 SYGVKD, per germline.

This clonotype has a handful of counts. The chain carries TRBV11-2 and TRBJ2-1; D remains unclear. Trimming took off 1 base at V and 7 bases at J, with 11 bases between the two ends. This CDR3 is built from 14 residues. Germline assignment: CDR1 SGHAT and CDR2 FQNNGV. In DNA form, the CDR3 reads TGTGCCAGCAGCTTAGCGTCTGGGCTGAATGAGCAGTTCTTC. As protein: CASSLASGLNEQFF.

J is TRBJ2-3 and V is TRBV5-1, with 9 bases that match TRBD2. The germline V gene encodes CDR1 SGHRS and CDR2 YFSETQ. The CDR3 consists of 15 residues. With 0 bases clipped from V and 3 bases from J, the junction kept 2 bases outside the gene matches. DNA of the CDR3: TGCGCCAGCAGCTTGGACGCGGGAGGGACAGATACGCAGTATTTT. It translates to CASSLDAGGTDTQYF.

V is TRBV11-2 and J is TRBJ2-2; D unclear. The V gene lost 2 bases and the J gene lost 1 base, with 11 bases spanning the gap. CDR1 and CDR2 (germline): SGHAT, FQNNGV. The CDR3 consists of 16 residues. The CDR3 sequence: CASSLLVQMNTGELFF. The CDR3 nucleotides are TGTGCCAGCAGCTTATTGGTCCAGATGAACACCGGGGAGCTGTTTTTT.

This clonotype was seen many times. V usage is TRBV20-1 and J usage is TRBJ1-1; D remains ambiguous. CDR3 length: 8 residues. CDR1 is DFQATT, CDR2 SNEGSKA, per germline (reference sequence). Deletions cut 7 bases from V and 8 bases from J, with 5 bases between. The CDR3 loop is CSVTEAFF. The CDR3, as DNA: TGCAGTGTGACCGAAGCTTTCTTT.

V is TRBV15 and J is TRBJ1-4; 7 nucleotides match TRBD1. Germline CDR1 reads LNHNV; CDR2 reads YYDKDF (reference sequence). The CDR3 has 14 amino acids. J was trimmed by 6 bases and V by 3 bases; bases with no gene match: 4. The CDR3 sequence is CATSSRGSHEKLFF. CDR3 in DNA: TGTGCCACCAGCAGCAGGGGGTCACATGAAAAACTGTTTTTT.

This clonotype was observed many times. CDR3 nucleotide sequence: TGTGCCAGCAGCCCCGGACCGTTCAACTATGGCTACACCTTC. Translating it yields CASSPGPFNYGYTF. This chain joins TRBV5-5 and TRBJ1-2; D not certain. V lost 4 bases and J lost 2, with 12 bases in between. Germline lookup yields CDR1 SGHKS and CDR2 YYEKEE (reference sequence). CDR3 length: 14 amino acids.

This clonotype appeared many times. J is TRBJ2-1 and V is TRBV12-3 or TRBV12-4, with D perhaps TRBD2 (5 bases). The CDR3 contains 16 residues. V was pared by 4 bases and J by 1 base, with 14 bases between. The CDR3 nucleotides are TGTGCCAGCAGTTCCGGACTGCATCCTTCCTACAATGAGCAGTTCTTC. This encodes CASSSGLHPSYNEQFF.

This clonotype was seen at least ten times. The chain has TRBV4-1 and TRBJ1-1, with no clear D. The germline V gene encodes CDR1 MGHRA and CDR2 YSYEKL. The CDR3 loop spans 13 amino acids. Trimming left V 6 bases short and J 0 bases short, with 8 bases between. In DNA form, the CDR3 reads TGCGCCAGCAGGGCCTCCATGAACACTGAAGCTTTCTTT. Protein product: CASRASMNTEAFF.

This rearrangement joins TRBV29-1 to TRBJ2-1; 7 bases align to TRBD2. V shed 5 bases, J shed 9 bases, and the junction held 7 bases outside the gene matches. CDR1 and CDR2 (germline): SQVTM, ANQGSEA. This CDR3 has 12 amino acids. The CDR3 spells CSVTWEGREQFF. In DNA, the CDR3 is TGCAGCGTTACGTGGGAGGGCCGTGAGCAGTTCTTC.

This clonotype was picked up a small number of times. V and J are TRBV5-1 and TRBJ2-1, with 11 bases that match TRBD2. V lost 0 bases to trimming and J lost 0 bases; unmatched junction nucleotides: 8. Germline CDR1 is SGHRS and CDR2 is YFSETQ. The CDR3 runs 19 residues. DNA for the CDR3: TGCGCCAGCAGCTTGGTTTCTCTTACTAGCGGGAGCTCCTACAATGAGCAGTTCTTC. It is translated as CASSLVSLTSGSSYNEQFF.

This rearrangement joins TRBV1 to TRBJ1-2; no check of the table's D call, TRBD1, against the DNA was made. TRBV1 is a documented pseudogene. The CDR3 is made up of 13 amino acids. The chain's CDR3 is CTNAGGFHYGYTF. CDR3 nucleotide sequence: TGCACCAACGCAGGGGGGTTCCACTATGGCTACACCTTC.

The chain uses TRBV27 and TRBJ2-5; D gene unclear. Looked up from germline, CDR1 is MNHEY and CDR2 is SMNVEV (reference sequence). This CDR3 comprises 15 residues. Trimming stripped 1 base from V and 2 bases from J, with 11 bases between. In nucleotides, the CDR3 is TGTGCCAGCAGTTTATTTGGACGGATTCAAGAGACCCAGTACTTC. It yields the protein CASSLFGRIQETQYF.

The rearrangement joins TRBV12-3 or TRBV12-4 to TRBJ1-2; no clear D gene. The CDR3 has 15 amino acids. V shed 1 base and J shed 2 bases, with 11 bases lying between them. In DNA, the CDR3 is TGTGCCAGCAGTTTAGGGTTACAGACCAACTATGGCTACACCTTC. Its translation: CASSLGLQTNYGYTF.

This clonotype has just a few counts. The CDR3, as DNA: TGCGCCAGCAGCTTGGCTGGCTCAGGGGGGGGCCACACTGAAGCTTTCTTT. Translation: CASSLAGSGGGHTEAFF. The chain recombines TRBV5-1 with TRBJ1-1, with TRBD1 matching 7 bases. The CDR3 runs to 17 residues. Germline V gene lookup returns CDR1 SGHRS and CDR2 YFSETQ. V trimming: 0 bases; J trimming: 3 bases; junction bases outside the gene matches: 11.

The rearrangement links TRBV7-9 to TRBJ2-1; 14 bases line up with TRBD2. With V trimmed by 5 bases and J by 2 bases, 14 bases remained unmatched. Germline V gene data show CDR1 as SEHNR and CDR2 as FQNEAQ (reference sequence). This CDR3 has 20 amino acids. CDR3 DNA: TGTGCCAGCAGCCTGGAGACTAGCGGGAGGGCGCAGATTACCTACAATGAGCAGTTCTTC. It is translated as CASSLETSGRAQITYNEQFF.

This clonotype has just a few counts. The rearrangement links TRBV2 to TRBJ2-1; D not resolved. Trimming left V 1 base short and J 0 bases short, with 10 bases between. The CDR3 sequence is 16 residues long. Germline CDR1 SNHLY, CDR2 FYNNEI. CDR3 in amino acids: CASSEELRSSYNEQFF. The DNA for the CDR3 is TGTGCCAGCAGTGAAGAACTACGGAGCTCCTACAATGAGCAGTTCTTC.

In this sample, this clonotype turned up many times. This chain joins TRBV4-1 and TRBJ2-4; D unresolved. The CDR3 is 13 amino acids. Looked up from germline, CDR1 is MGHRA and CDR2 is YSYEKL. Between the trimmed V and J ends, which lost 5 bases and 0 bases, there was a span of 5 bases. DNA of the CDR3: TGCGCCAGCAGCGGGTTAGCCAAAAACATTCAGTACTTC. This gives the protein CASSGLAKNIQYF.

This clonotype was recorded many times. V usage is TRBV27 and J usage is TRBJ2-1; D gene uncertain. The CDR3 extends over 12 amino acids. Deletions cut 8 bases from V and 9 bases from J, with 14 bases between. Germline values: CDR1 MNHEY, CDR2 SMNVEV (reference sequence). CDR3 DNA: TGTGCCAGCGGGCGAAGTGTGGGTGAGCAGTTCTTC. Its translation is CASGRSVGEQFF.

The chain recombines TRBV7-9 with TRBJ2-5, with TRBD1 matching over 9 bases. Germline CDR1 reads SEHNR; CDR2 reads FQNEAQ (reference sequence). This CDR3 has 16 amino acids. The ends lost 2 bases at V and 5 bases at J; junction bases unmatched: 9. The CDR3 DNA reads TGTGCCAGCAGCTTAAACCGGGACAGGGATATCGAGACCCAGTACTTC. It specifies CASSLNRDRDIETQYF.

This clonotype was observed a few times. This chain joins TRBV4-1 and TRBJ2-7; D is uncertain. The CDR3 spans 14 residues. V gave up 4 bases and J gave up 7 bases, with 17 bases separating them. CDR1 and CDR2 from the germline V gene are MGHRA and YSYEKL. This CDR3 is CASSPIDNLGEQYF. In DNA, the CDR3 is TGCGCCAGCAGCCCTATTGACAACCTAGGGGAGCAGTACTTC.

This clonotype showed up just a few times. The V gene is TRBV27, the J gene TRBJ2-3; D possibly corresponds to TRBD2 (6 bases). Germline V CDR1 and CDR2: MNHEY, SMNVEV (reference sequence). This CDR3 has 14 amino acids. V was cut by 3 bases and J by 5 bases, with 12 bases left in between. The CDR3 bases are TGTGCCAGCAGTTTGTGGGGGGACGAAGATACGCAGTATTTT. Protein: CASSLWGDEDTQYF.

The chain is built from TRBV2 and TRBJ2-1; D ambiguous. The CDR3 runs to 10 residues. The germline CDR1 and CDR2 sequences are SNHLY and FYNNEI. V shed 3 bases and J shed 15 bases, with 9 bases lying between them. The CDR3, as DNA: TGTGCCAGCAGTGAGAACAAACTGTTCTTC. Amino acid sequence: CASSENKLFF.

This clonotype has just a few counts. This chain links TRBV7-2 with TRBJ2-2, with no clear D. Deletions cut 5 bases from V and 1 base from J, with 11 bases between. In germline, CDR1 is SGHTA, CDR2 FQGNSA. CDR3 length equals 15 residues. The CDR3 here is CASSTDARNTGELFF. CDR3 nucleotide sequence: TGTGCCAGCAGCACCGACGCGAGGAACACCGGGGAGCTGTTTTTT.

There are many counts of this clonotype. The chain joins TRBV29-1 to TRBJ1-1; D gene uncertain. This CDR3 is built from 13 residues. V lost 7 bases and J lost 1, with 13 bases in between. Germline V gene sequence: CDR1 SQVTM, CDR2 ANQGSEA. The CDR3 is CSALGAWNTEAFF. The DNA of the CDR3 is TGCAGCGCCTTGGGAGCATGGAACACTGAAGCTTTCTTT.

The chain combines TRBV10-3 with TRBJ2-1, with 13 bases that match TRBD2. Germline trimming cut 2 bases from V and 6 bases from J; bases unmatched to any gene: 7. This CDR3 comprises 17 residues. From germline, CDR1 is ENHRY and CDR2 SYGVKD. The CDR3 spells CAISETPGTSGTNEQFF. The CDR3 coding sequence is TGTGCCATCAGTGAGACGCCCGGGACTAGCGGGACCAATGAGCAGTTCTTC.